This TCR beta chain emerged from a study of beta chain features in type 1 diabetes. The study, taken as a whole, reports: In type 1 diabetes patients, VDJ junctions had fewer insertions; deletions at these junctions were more frequent.

The germline gives CDR1 SEHNR, CDR2 FQNEAQ (reference sequence). With 4 bases removed from V and 2 bases from J, the gap between germline ends came to 11 bases. There are 14 residues in the CDR3. This clone occurred a few times. Its specificity is unknown. As every portion of the isolated RNA was reverse transcribed, the sequencing read expressed TCRB transcripts. Clones were read by immunoSEQ multiplex PCR, and TCRdb kept only the in-frame ones, dropping some. Found here are 350,000 to 450,000 clones, roughly 13% of them singletons; the top ten hold roughly 0.033%. One heparinised blood draw averaging approximately 0.11 L was given by each donor. CD4+ naive, central memory, regulatory and stem cell-like memory cells were sorted via CD45RO/CCR7/CD25/CD127/CD95/CD27.

The chain combines TRBV7-9 with TRBJ1-2; D is ambiguous. The source is a young man in good health. Source material: naive CD4+ T cells from blood. The CDR3, as DNA: TGTGCCAGCAGCTCGACTGCATCCAACTATGGCTACACCTTC. It translates to CASSSTASNYGYTF.